This T cell receptor beta chain was documented in a study of blood T cell repertoires in COVID-19. The CDR3 is 14 amino acids. V lost 3 bases and J lost 4, with 11 bases in between. Per the germline V gene, CDR1 is KGHSH and CDR2 is LQKENI. Source study methods: Quantification of nucleated cells was approximated via reference gene primer amplification. Profiling relied on immunoSEQ multiplex PCR, and the TCRdb table lists in-frame clones only, not all of them. V and J calls and clone size are those listed in that table; D and trimming were worked out from the DNA. The profile covers 150,000 to 200,000 clones, with approximately 80% appearing a single time and around 5.5% taken by the ten largest.

The source material was PBMCs or T cells enriched from blood (not recorded which). The receptor's source is a woman aged 60 to 75 with acute COVID-19. The chain uses TRBV18 and TRBJ2-3, with TRBD1 as a possible D gene (6 bases). The CDR3 reads CASSPRTVSDTQYF. The CDR3 DNA sequence: TGTGCCAGCTCACCCCGGACAGTTTCAGATACGCAGTATTTT.